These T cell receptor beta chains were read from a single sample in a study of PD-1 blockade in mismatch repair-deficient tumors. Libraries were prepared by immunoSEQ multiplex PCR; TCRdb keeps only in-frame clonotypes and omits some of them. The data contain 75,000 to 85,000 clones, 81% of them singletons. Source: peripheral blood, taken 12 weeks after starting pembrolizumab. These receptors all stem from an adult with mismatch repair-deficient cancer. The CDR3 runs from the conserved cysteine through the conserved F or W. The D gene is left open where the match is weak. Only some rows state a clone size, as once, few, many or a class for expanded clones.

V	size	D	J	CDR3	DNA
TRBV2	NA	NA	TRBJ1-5	CASSDAAYSFSNQPQHF	TGTGCCAGCAGTGACGCGGCTTACAGTTTCAGCAATCAGCCCCAGCATTTT
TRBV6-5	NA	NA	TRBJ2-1	CASSYRDISYNEQFF	TGTGCCAGCAGTTACAGGGATATCTCCTACAATGAGCAGTTCTTC
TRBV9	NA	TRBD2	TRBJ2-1	CASSGFGSGRSSYNEQFF	TGTGCCAGCAGCGGTTTTGGTAGCGGGCGTTCCTCCTACAATGAGCAGTTCTTC
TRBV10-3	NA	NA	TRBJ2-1	CAISESRQKEYNEQFF	TGTGCCATCAGTGAGTCGCGGCAGAAAGAATACAATGAGCAGTTCTTC
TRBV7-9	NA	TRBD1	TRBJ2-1	CASSFKRDRQQGNEQFF	TGTGCCAGCAGCTTTAAACGGGACAGACAGCAGGGCAATGAGCAGTTCTTC
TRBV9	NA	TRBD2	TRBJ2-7	CASSPREGSYEQYF	TGTGCCAGCAGCCCTAGGGAGGGGTCCTACGAGCAGTACTTC
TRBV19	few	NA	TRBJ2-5	CASSALASETQYF	TGTGCCAGTAGTGCACTAGCTTCTGAGACCCAGTACTTC
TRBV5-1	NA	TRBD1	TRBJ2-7	CASAPGPGQGNYEQYF	TGCGCCAGCGCCCCCGGGCCGGGACAGGGGAACTACGAGCAGTACTTC
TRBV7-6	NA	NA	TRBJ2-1	CASSFNYNEQFF	TGTGCCAGCAGCTTTAATTATAATGAGCAGTTCTTC
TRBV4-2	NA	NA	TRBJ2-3	CASSQGAHPKDTQYF	TGTGCCAGCAGCCAAGGGGCACACCCTAAAGATACGCAGTATTTT
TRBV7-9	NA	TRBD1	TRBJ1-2	CASSLGTGGIYGYTF	TGTGCCAGCAGCTTAGGGACAGGGGGAATCTATGGCTACACCTTC
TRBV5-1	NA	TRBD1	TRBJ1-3	CASSPGQGGSSGNTIYF	TGCGCCAGCAGCCCGGGACAGGGGGGATCCTCTGGAAACACCATATATTTT
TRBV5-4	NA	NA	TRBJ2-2	CASSFLNTGELFF	TGTGCCAGCAGCTTTTTGAACACCGGGGAGCTGTTTTTT
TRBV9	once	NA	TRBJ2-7	CASSVGRVGYEQYF	TGTGCCAGCAGCGTAGGCAGGGTAGGCTACGAGCAGTACTTC
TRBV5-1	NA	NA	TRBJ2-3	CASSPERQGTQYF	TGCGCCAGCAGCCCCGAACGTCAAGGTACGCAGTATTTT
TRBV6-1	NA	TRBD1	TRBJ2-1	CASSAKQGSEQFF	TGTGCCAGCAGTGCAAAACAGGGGAGTGAGCAGTTCTTC
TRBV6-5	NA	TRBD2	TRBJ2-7	CASSYSTSGRSYEQYF	TGTGCCAGCAGTTACTCGACTAGCGGGAGATCCTACGAGCAGTACTTC
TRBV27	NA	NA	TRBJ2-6	CASSSPYSGANVLTF	TGTGCCAGCAGTTCCCCCTACTCTGGGGCCAACGTCCTGACTTTC
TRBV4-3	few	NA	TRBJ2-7	CASSPQGEDEQYF	TGCGCCAGCAGCCCCCAGGGAGAGGACGAGCAGTACTTC
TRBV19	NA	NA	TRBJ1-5	CASSIWGGNQPQHF	TGTGCCAGTAGTATTTGGGGTGGCAATCAGCCCCAGCATTTT
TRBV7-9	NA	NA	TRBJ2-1	CASSLEGTLYNEQFF	TGTGCCAGCAGCTTAGAAGGTACACTTTACAATGAGCAGTTCTTC
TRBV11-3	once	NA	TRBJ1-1	CASSRPGRTEAFF	TGTGCCAGCAGCCGCCCGGGACGGACTGAAGCTTTCTTT
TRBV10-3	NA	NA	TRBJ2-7	CAISPTLGYEQYF	TGTGCCATCAGTCCGACTTTAGGCTACGAGCAGTACTTC
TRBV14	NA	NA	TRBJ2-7	CASSQRHSERSSYEQYF	TGTGCCAGCAGCCAGCGACACTCCGAGAGAAGTTCCTACGAGCAGTACTTC
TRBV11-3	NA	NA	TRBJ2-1	CASSFRRSNEQFF	TGTGCCAGCAGCTTCCGGAGGAGCAATGAGCAGTTCTTC
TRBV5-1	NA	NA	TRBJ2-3	CASSLEVGGTDTQYF	TGCGCCAGCAGCTTGGAGGTCGGGGGCACAGATACGCAGTATTTT
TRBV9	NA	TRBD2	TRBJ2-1	CASSVAGLVSHEQFF	TGTGCCAGCAGCGTAGCCGGACTAGTGTCCCATGAGCAGTTCTTC
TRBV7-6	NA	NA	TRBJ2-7	CASSLLAVGAYEQYF	TGTGCCAGCAGCTTACTAGCTGTGGGGGCCTACGAGCAGTACTTC
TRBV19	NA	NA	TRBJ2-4	CASSIRGINIQYF	TGTGCCAGTAGTATAAGGGGGATAAACATTCAGTACTTC
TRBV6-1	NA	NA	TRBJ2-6	CASKADSGANVLTF	TGTGCCAGCAAGGCAGACTCTGGGGCCAACGTCCTGACTTTC
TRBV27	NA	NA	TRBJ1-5	CASSPATGISQPQHF	TGTGCCAGCAGTCCCGCCACGGGAATTTCTCAGCCCCAGCATTTT
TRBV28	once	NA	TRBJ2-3	CASSLLGRDSTDTQYF	TGTGCCAGCAGTTTATTGGGTCGGGATAGCACAGATACGCAGTATTTT
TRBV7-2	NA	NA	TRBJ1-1	CASSFGGRYTEAFF	TGTGCCAGCAGCTTTGGGGGACGGTACACTGAAGCTTTCTTT
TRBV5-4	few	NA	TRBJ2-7	CASSLAGGEQYF	TGTGCCAGCAGCTTGGCGGGTGGCGAGCAGTACTTC
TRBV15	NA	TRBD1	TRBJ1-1	CATSREAGTVNTEAFF	TGTGCCACCAGCAGAGAAGCCGGGACAGTGAACACTGAAGCTTTCTTT
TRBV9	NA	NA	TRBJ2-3	CASSVGGRGDTDTQYF	TGTGCCAGCAGCGTAGGGGGTAGGGGCGATACAGATACGCAGTATTTT
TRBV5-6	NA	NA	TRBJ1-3	CASSPSPANTIYF	TGTGCCAGCAGCCCCAGCCCCGCAAACACCATATATTTT
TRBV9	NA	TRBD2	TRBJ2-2	CASSVAFGLAGAGGELFF	TGTGCCAGCAGCGTAGCCTTTGGACTAGCGGGAGCGGGGGGGGAGCTGTTTTTT
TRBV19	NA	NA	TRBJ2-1	CASSMGGNYNEQFF	TGTGCCAGTAGTATGGGTGGGAACTACAATGAGCAGTTCTTC
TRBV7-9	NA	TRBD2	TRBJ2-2	CASTSLLAGVTGELFF	TGTGCCAGCACCAGCTTACTAGCGGGAGTCACCGGGGAGCTGTTTTTT
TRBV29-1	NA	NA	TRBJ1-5	CSVETGQGPQHF	TGCAGCGTTGAAACAGGTCAAGGTCCCCAGCATTTT
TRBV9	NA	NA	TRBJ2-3	CASSPREGLTDTQYF	TGTGCCAGCAGCCCCCGGGAAGGGCTCACAGATACGCAGTATTTT
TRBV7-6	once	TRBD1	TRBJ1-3	CASSLGRGPGNTIYF	TGTGCCAGCAGCTTAGGGAGGGGGCCTGGAAACACCATATATTTT
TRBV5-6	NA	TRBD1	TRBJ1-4	CASSLTGDGEKLFF	TGTGCCAGCAGCCTCACAGGGGATGGGGAAAAACTGTTTTTT
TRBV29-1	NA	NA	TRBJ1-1	CSVEEGGNTEAFF	TGCAGCGTTGAAGAGGGGGGGAACACTGAAGCTTTCTTT
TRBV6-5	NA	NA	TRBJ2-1	CASSTRVGINEQFF	TGTGCCAGCAGTACCCGAGTGGGGATCAATGAGCAGTTCTTC
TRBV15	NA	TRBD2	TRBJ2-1	CATSTTSGRATNQFF	TGTGCCACCAGCACGACTAGCGGGAGGGCCACAAATCAGTTCTTC
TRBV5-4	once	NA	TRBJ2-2	CASSLGAGNTGELFF	TGTGCCAGCAGCTTGGGCGCAGGGAACACCGGGGAGCTGTTTTTT
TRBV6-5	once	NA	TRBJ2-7	CASTSEGPPYEQYF	TGTGCCAGCACTAGCGAGGGCCCCCCCTACGAGCAGTACTTC
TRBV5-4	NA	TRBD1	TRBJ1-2	CASSLDRGTYGYTF	TGTGCCAGCAGCTTGGACAGGGGTACCTATGGCTACACCTTC
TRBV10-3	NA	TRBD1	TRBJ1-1	CAIRIQGSGNTEAFF	TGTGCCATCAGGATACAGGGGTCAGGGAACACTGAAGCTTTCTTT
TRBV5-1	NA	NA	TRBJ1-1	CASSAGPSGEAFF	TGCGCCAGCAGCGCCGGACCTTCGGGGGAAGCTTTCTTT
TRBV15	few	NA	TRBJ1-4	CATSRRGEQMGYEKLFF	TGTGCCACCAGCAGGCGGGGGGAACAAATGGGGTATGAAAAACTGTTTTTT
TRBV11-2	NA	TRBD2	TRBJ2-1	CASTLEAGDNEQFF	TGTGCCAGCACCCTCGAAGCGGGAGACAATGAGCAGTTCTTC
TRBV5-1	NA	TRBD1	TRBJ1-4	CAKSGTGPATNEKLFF	TGCGCCAAGTCGGGGACAGGTCCAGCAACTAATGAAAAACTGTTTTTT
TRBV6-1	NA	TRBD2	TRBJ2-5	CASSEGAGGSRETQYF	TGTGCCAGCAGTGAAGGTGCGGGAGGTAGCAGAGAGACCCAGTACTTC